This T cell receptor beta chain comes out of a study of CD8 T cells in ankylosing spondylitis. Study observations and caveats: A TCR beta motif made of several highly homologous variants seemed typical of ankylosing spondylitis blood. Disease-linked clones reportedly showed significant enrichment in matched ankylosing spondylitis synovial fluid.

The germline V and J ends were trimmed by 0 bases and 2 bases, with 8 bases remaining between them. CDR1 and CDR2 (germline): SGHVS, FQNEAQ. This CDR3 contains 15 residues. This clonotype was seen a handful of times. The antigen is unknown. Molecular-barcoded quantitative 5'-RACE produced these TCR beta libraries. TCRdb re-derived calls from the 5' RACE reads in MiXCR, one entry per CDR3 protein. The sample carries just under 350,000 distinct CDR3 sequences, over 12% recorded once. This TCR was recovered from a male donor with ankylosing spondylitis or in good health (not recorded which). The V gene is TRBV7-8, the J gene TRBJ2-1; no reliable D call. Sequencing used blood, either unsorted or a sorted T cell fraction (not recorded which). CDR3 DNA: TGTGCCAGCAGCTTAGCGTCCGGGCCCTACAATGAGCAGTTCTTC. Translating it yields CASSLASGPYNEQFF. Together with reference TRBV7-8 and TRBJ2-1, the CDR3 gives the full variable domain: GAGVSQSPRYKVAKRGQDVALRCDPISGHVSLFWYQQALGQGPEFLTYFQNEAQLDKSGLPSDRFFAERPEGSVSTLKIQRTQQEDSAVYLCASSLASGPYNEQFFGPGTRLTVL.